A single sample is the source of the 5 T cell receptor beta chains below, sequenced in a study of T cells in Graves' hyperthyroidism and ophthalmopathy. Amplified TCR beta CDR3 regions derived from RNA transcripts. HTBI primers were the set used in a first-round RT-PCR of the TCR CDR3. TCRdb fed the multiplex PCR reads into MiXCR, producing one record per CDR3 protein. Altogether 400,000 or so distinct CDR3 sequences are present, roughly 13% being singletons, with the ten largest covering around 28%. Material: blood. The receptors here all came from a man between 50 and 59 years old with Graves' ophthalmopathy.

In its sample, this clonotype was seen many times. The chain has TRBV11-2 and TRBJ2-3; D possibly corresponds to TRBD2 (6 bases). From germline, CDR1 is SGHAT and CDR2 FQNNGV. Trimming removed 2 bases from V and 4 bases from J, with 19 bases in between. There are 17 residues in the CDR3. The CDR3 DNA reads as TGTGCCAGCAGCTTACTGCTCGGGACCCCGGGAGCAGATACGCAGTATTTT. This translates into CASSLLLGTPGADTQYF.

This clonotype was seen many times. The rearrangement joins TRBV3-1 to TRBJ2-1; D ambiguous. Looked up from germline, CDR1 is LGHDT and CDR2 is YNNKEL (reference sequence). CDR3 length: 13 amino acids. Trimming pared 7 bases from V and 7 bases from J, leaving 14 bases between. For the CDR3, the DNA is TGTGCCAGCATCTCAAGCACAGCGAATGAGCAGTTCTTC. This gives the protein CASISSTANEQFF.

This clonotype was observed at least ten times. The chain carries TRBV20-1 and TRBJ2-3; the match to TRBD2 covers 16 bases. The V and J ends lost 0 bases and 4 bases, in that order; junction bases with no gene match: 13. The V gene's germline CDR1 is DFQATT and CDR2 SNEGSKA (reference sequence). CDR3 size: 20 residues. The CDR3 DNA sequence: TGCAGTGCTAGAGAAACCGGGACTAGCGGGAGGGTCAGGGGCGCAGATACGCAGTATTTT. Its translation is CSARETGTSGRVRGADTQYF.

This clonotype came up many times. V and J are TRBV7-9 and TRBJ2-7; maybe TRBD2 (5 bases). This CDR3 is 19 amino acids long. Germline-derived CDR1 and CDR2 are SEHNR and FQNEAQ (reference sequence). The V and J ends lost 5 bases and 3 bases respectively, with 29 bases between them. Written as DNA, the CDR3 is TGTGCCAGCAGCCCTACTGGATCCCGGTTTGGAACTAGAGGCTACGAGCAGTACTTC. This codes for CASSPTGSRFGTRGYEQYF.

There are many counts of this clonotype. The chain has TRBV6-1 and TRBJ2-7; D ambiguous. Trimming took off 6 bases at V and 2 bases at J, with 17 bases between the two ends. The CDR3 has 15 residues. Germline V gene data show CDR1 as MNHNS and CDR2 as SASEGT. The CDR3 loop reads CASRSLAANPYEQYF. Written as DNA, the CDR3 is TGTGCCAGCAGAAGTTTAGCTGCCAATCCCTACGAGCAGTACTTC.